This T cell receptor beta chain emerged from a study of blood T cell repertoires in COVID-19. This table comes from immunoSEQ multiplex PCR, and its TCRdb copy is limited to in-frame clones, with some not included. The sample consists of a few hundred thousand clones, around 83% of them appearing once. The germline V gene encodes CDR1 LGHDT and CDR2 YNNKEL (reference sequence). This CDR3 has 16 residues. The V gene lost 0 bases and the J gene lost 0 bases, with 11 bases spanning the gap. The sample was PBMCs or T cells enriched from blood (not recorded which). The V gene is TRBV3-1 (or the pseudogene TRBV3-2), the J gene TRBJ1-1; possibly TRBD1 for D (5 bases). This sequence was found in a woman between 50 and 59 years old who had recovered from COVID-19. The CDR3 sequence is CASSQDQPGMNTEAFF. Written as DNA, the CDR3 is TGTGCCAGCAGCCAAGATCAACCAGGGATGAACACTGAAGCTTTCTTT.